Below, 29 T cell receptor beta chains from the same sample are listed, as sequenced in a study of blood T cells in healthy people across ages. The use of a sample-barcoded 5' primer and a J-beta primer mix characterized a second PCR of about 7 to 12 cycles. A single record per CDR3 protein comes from TCRdb applying MiXCR to the 5' RACE reads. The sample yields 550,000 to 700,000 distinct CDR3 sequences, 27% seen once. Sequenced input: blood. These receptors all stem from a woman in her seventies in good health.

The sample holds one count of this clonotype. The rearrangement uses TRBV20-1 and TRBJ2-1; 14 positions match TRBD2. The CDR3 loop spans 16 amino acids. J gave up 4 bases and V 7 bases, and 9 bases lay outside the gene matches. In germline, CDR1 is DFQATT, CDR2 SNEGSKA (reference sequence). In DNA form, the CDR3 reads TGCAGTGTTCTCCCCGGGACTAGCGGGGGTTACAATGAGCAGTTCTTC. It translates to CSVLPGTSGGYNEQFF.

This clonotype was seen a handful of times. The germline gene is not matched at one end of the junction; a read error may be the cause. This chain uses TRBV7-2 with TRBJ1-2; TRBD1 matches at 9 bases. The CDR3 has 16 amino acids. Germline V gene lookup returns CDR1 SGHTA and CDR2 FQGNSA. CDR3 region: CASSQFGATGGSGHTF. DNA of the CDR3: TGTGCCAGCAGCCAATTCGGGGCGACAGGGGGAAGTGGCCACACCTTC.

The rearrangement joins TRBV5-1 to TRBJ2-1; 12 bases match TRBD2. Unmatched junction bases numbered 3, after V lost 2 bases and J lost 0 bases. There are 17 residues in the CDR3. Germline V gene lookup returns CDR1 SGHRS and CDR2 YFSETQ. The CDR3 loop reads CASSLGLAGSSYNEQFF. The CDR3 nucleotides are TGCGCCAGCAGCTTAGGACTAGCGGGGAGCTCCTACAATGAGCAGTTCTTC. Together with reference TRBV5-1 and TRBJ2-1, the CDR3 gives the full variable domain: KAGVTQTPRYLIKTRGQQVTLSCSPISGHRSVSWYQQTPGQGLQFLFEYFSETQRNKGNFPGRFSGRQFSNSRSEMNVSTLELGDSALYLCASSLGLAGSSYNEQFFGPGTRLTVL.

The V gene is TRBV12-3 or TRBV12-4, the J gene TRBJ2-3; no clear D. This CDR3 is built from 11 residues. V shed 6 bases and J shed 8 bases, with 9 bases lying between them. The CDR3 spells CASSRGSTQYF. CDR3 bases: TGTGCCAGCAGCCGCGGTAGTACGCAGTATTTT.

V and J are TRBV11-2 and TRBJ1-6; 8 positions agree with TRBD1. Unmatched junction bases numbered 6, after V lost 6 bases and J lost 8 bases. Germline V lookup: CDR1 SGHAT, CDR2 FQNNGV. CDR3 length: 14 residues. The chain's CDR3 is CASSLQGEYSPLHF. CDR3 nucleotides: TGTGCCAGCAGTCTACAGGGGGAGTATTCACCCCTCCACTTT.

J is TRBJ2-7 and V is TRBV11-2, with no clear D. Germline V gene sequence: CDR1 SGHAT, CDR2 FQNNGV. Trimming took 5 bases from V and 7 from J, leaving 9 bases between them. This CDR3 region has 11 residues. CDR3 bases: TGTGCCAGCAGCCGTTTTCAGGAGCAGTACTTC. It is translated as CASSRFQEQYF.

This clonotype has a single count. The rearrangement links TRBV5-1 to TRBJ1-4; TRBD1 matches at 7 bases. The CDR3 has 15 residues. Germline CDR1 reads SGHRS; CDR2 reads YFSETQ. The V and J ends lost 0 bases and 8 bases, in that order; junction bases with no gene match: 7. CDR3: CASSLDWQGGEKLFF. In DNA form, the CDR3 reads TGCGCCAGCAGCTTGGACTGGCAGGGGGGAGAAAAACTGTTTTTT.

The rearrangement uses TRBV7-2 and TRBJ1-2; 9 bases line up with TRBD1. Germline loops: CDR1 SGHTA, CDR2 FQGNSA. CDR3 length: 18 amino acids. Trimming took 6 bases from V and 3 from J; bases not matched to a gene: 17. The CDR3 sequence: CASSSSRDRVGADYGYTF. CDR3 DNA sequence: TGTGCCAGCAGTTCCTCGAGGGACAGGGTTGGGGCAGACTATGGCTACACCTTC.

V and J are TRBV20-1 and TRBJ2-5; 11 nucleotides line up with TRBD1. Losses at the gene ends were 7 bases for V and 7 bases for J; bases not matched to a gene: 11. The CDR3 extends over 14 amino acids. Germline V gene lookup returns CDR1 DFQATT and CDR2 SNEGSKA (reference sequence). The DNA of the CDR3 is TGCAGTGGTAGCGACGGGACAGGGGGACGGACCCAGTACTTC. Encoded protein: CSGSDGTGGRTQYF.

The chain employs TRBV6-5 and TRBJ2-5, with D perhaps TRBD1 (5 bases). V was clipped by 0 bases and J by 0 bases, with 8 bases between them. The CDR3 is 15 residues long. In germline, CDR1 is MNHEY, CDR2 SVGAGI. The CDR3 spells CASSYSRQYQETQYF. CDR3 sequence (DNA): TGTGCCAGCAGTTACTCGAGACAGTACCAAGAGACCCAGTACTTC.

This clonotype was seen only a few times. CDR3 in amino acids: CASRRGGGIDNQPQHF. CDR3 in DNA: TGTGCCAGCAGACGGGGCGGGGGGATAGACAATCAGCCCCAGCATTTT. The genes are TRBV12-3 or TRBV12-4 and TRBJ1-5, with a weak D call TRBD1 (5 bases). V was shortened by 6 bases and J by 3 bases, with 18 bases between the two germline ends. The CDR3 runs to 16 residues.

The rearrangement links TRBV28 to TRBJ2-5; no definite D call. The CDR3 consists of 12 residues. Germline V gene lookup returns CDR1 MDHEN and CDR2 SYDVKM. Trimming cost V 2 bases and J 5 bases, with 6 bases left between them. This CDR3 is CASSLGCETQYF. CDR3 sequence (DNA): TGTGCCAGCAGTTTAGGGTGCGAGACCCAGTACTTC.

Regarding this clonotype: Germline and junction disagree at one end, which may indicate a read error. The rearrangement links TRBV3-1 to TRBJ2-1; 7 bases match TRBD2. Germline CDR1 LGHDT, CDR2 YNNKEL (reference sequence). This CDR3 spans 12 amino acids. CDR3 amino acids: CASSQDRGGWLF. The CDR3 region has the DNA TGTGCCAGCAGCCAAGATCGCGGGGGATGGCTCTTC.

This clonotype was detected many times. The rearrangement links TRBV10-3 to TRBJ2-1; D is possibly TRBD1 (6 bases). Germline V gene sequence: CDR1 ENHRY, CDR2 SYGVKD. The CDR3 runs to 14 residues. With 6 bases removed from V and 7 bases from J, the gap between germline ends came to 16 bases. CDR3 DNA: TGTGCCATCAGAGGAGGACAGCCCGGGAATGAGCAGTTCTTC. Encoded protein: CAIRGGQPGNEQFF.

The rearrangement links TRBV12-3 or TRBV12-4 to TRBJ1-2; D is uncertain. The CDR3 sequence is 15 residues long. The V and J ends lost 2 bases and 8 bases respectively, with 18 bases between them. The CDR3, as DNA: TGTGCCAGCAGTTTAACAGCAGACCCTAAAGCAGGCTACACCTTC. It encodes CASSLTADPKAGYTF.

This chain joins TRBV12-3 or TRBV12-4 and TRBJ2-5; no clear D. This CDR3 is 13 amino acids long. Trimming left V 3 bases short and J 1 base short, with 6 bases between. The CDR3 spells CASSFDLQETQYF. CDR3 DNA: TGTGCCAGCAGTTTTGACCTCCAAGAGACCCAGTACTTC.

DNA of the CDR3: TGTGCCAGCAGGCCAACAGGGGGCAAAAATTCACCCCTCCACTTT. It is translated as CASRPTGGKNSPLHF. This chain uses TRBV12-3 or TRBV12-4 with TRBJ1-6; TRBD1 aligns across 9 bases. CDR3 length: 15 residues. The ends lost 6 bases at V and 7 bases at J; junction bases unmatched: 7.

The chain carries TRBV6-2 or TRBV6-3 and TRBJ1-2; D perhaps matches TRBD1 (5 bases). CDR3 length: 13 amino acids. V was pared by 2 bases and J by 7 bases, with 11 bases between. The germline CDR1 and CDR2 sequences are MNHEY and SVGEGT. DNA of the CDR3: TGTGCCAGCAGTTACGTCCAGGGTCGTGGCTACACCTTC. It codes for CASSYVQGRGYTF.

Only a few counts were recorded for this clonotype. The chain combines TRBV4-2 with TRBJ2-1, with 8 nucleotides matching TRBD2. Germline V gene data show CDR1 as LGHNA and CDR2 as YNFKEQ. With V trimmed by 3 bases and J by 7 bases, 5 bases remained unmatched. The CDR3 extends over 14 amino acids. CDR3 sequence reads: CASSHGGARNEQFF. CDR3 bases: TGTGCCAGCAGCCACGGGGGGGCAAGGAATGAGCAGTTCTTC.

This clonotype has more than one count but fewer than ten. The rearrangement joins TRBV4-1 to TRBJ2-3, with D perhaps TRBD1 (5 bases). The CDR3 sequence is 15 residues long. CDR1 MGHRA and CDR2 YSYEKL come from the germline V gene. V gave up 6 bases and J gave up 2 bases, with 15 bases separating them. DNA for the CDR3: TGCGCCAGCAGTCGGGTCGGACATGACACAGATACGCAGTATTTT. Protein product: CASSRVGHDTDTQYF.

Concerning this clonotype itself: Its ends do not fully match the called genes, so a read error is possible. The chain combines TRBV7-2 with TRBJ2-1; 10 bases align to TRBD2. The J call may be incorrect, as the DNA end agrees better with TRBJ2-7. Germline CDR1 reads SGHTA; CDR2 reads FQGNSA. This CDR3 region has 15 residues. The CDR3 here is CASSPKRGGSHEQYF. DNA of the CDR3: TGTGCCAGCAGCCCCAAGCGGGGGGGCTCCCACGAGCAGTACTTC.

This chain joins TRBV12-3 or TRBV12-4 and TRBJ2-5, with TRBD1 matching over 8 bases. The J call is in doubt because the DNA end fits TRBJ2-1 better. This CDR3 is 16 amino acids long. CDR3 bases: TGTGCCAGCAGTTCGTGGACAGGGAGCCACTACAATGAGCAGTTCTTC. Amino acids: CASSSWTGSHYNEQFF.

The sample holds a few counts of this clonotype. V is TRBV20-1 and J is TRBJ1-4; possibly TRBD1 for D (5 bases). V lost 5 bases, J lost 6 bases, and 13 bases lay in between. The CDR3 is 13 amino acids. CDR1 and CDR2 (germline): DFQATT, SNEGSKA (reference sequence). CDR3 nucleotide sequence: TGCAGTGCTCTAGGGGCAGGTGATGAAAAACTGTTTTTT. Translation: CSALGAGDEKLFF.

In regard to this clonotype: At one end, the junction sequence differs from germline, possibly due to a read error. V and J are TRBV11-2 and TRBJ1-1, with D maybe TRBD1 (5 bases). CDR3 length: 13 residues. Germline CDR1 and CDR2: SGHAT and FQNNGV. The CDR3 sequence: CAGSLGVSGEAFF. CDR3 coding DNA: TGTGCCGGCAGCTTAGGGGTGTCTGGGGAAGCTTTCTTT.

This sequence joins TRBV10-3 and TRBJ2-5, with D uncertain. Germline loops: CDR1 ENHRY, CDR2 SYGVKD. Trimming left V 5 bases short and J 5 bases short, with 9 bases between. The CDR3 has 12 amino acids. In nucleotides, the CDR3 is TGTGCCATCAGTAGCCTTGAGGAGACCCAGTACTTC. Translating gives CAISSLEETQYF.

As regards this clonotype: The junction differs from germline at one of its ends, possibly a read error. This chain joins TRBV7-7 and TRBJ2-5; D perhaps matches TRBD1 (6 bases). The CDR3 contains 14 residues. The germline V gene has CDR1 SSHAT and CDR2 FNYEAQ (reference sequence). CDR3: CASSLAPGDETQYF. CDR3 coding DNA: TGTGCTAGCAGCTTAGCACCAGGGGATGAGACCCAGTACTTC. Complete variable domain (other parts from reference TRBV7-7 and TRBJ2-5): GAGVSQSPRYKVTKRGQDVTLRCDPISSHATLYWYQQALGQGPEFLTYFNYEAQPDKSGLPSDRFSAERPEGSISTLTIQRTEQRDSAMYRCASSLAPGDETQYFGPGTRLLVL.

The gene calls are TRBV7-3 and TRBJ1-2; TRBD1 might be the D (6 bases). Germline CDR1 SGHTA, CDR2 FQGTGA. CDR3 size: 15 residues. Deletions cut 5 bases from V and 1 base from J, with 14 bases between. The CDR3 is CASSPRTDNNYGYTF. CDR3 coding DNA: TGTGCCAGCAGCCCGAGGACAGACAATAACTATGGCTACACCTTC.

This clonotype has just a few counts. The chain is built from TRBV24-1 and TRBJ1-5; no firm D call. The CDR3 extends over 14 amino acids. Trimming cost V 9 bases and J 0 bases, with 11 bases left between them. Germline V CDR1 and CDR2: KGHDR, SFDVKD. CDR3 in DNA: TGTGCCACCGGTGGGAGGGATAGCAATCAGCCCCAGCATTTT. This codes for CATGGRDSNQPQHF.

The rearrangement joins TRBV6-2 or TRBV6-3 to TRBJ1-1; weak D call: TRBD1 (6 bases). CDR3 length: 16 amino acids. Trimming removed 2 bases from V and 2 bases from J, with 15 bases in between. Germline V lookup: CDR1 MNHEY, CDR2 SVGEGT. The CDR3 reads CASSYAPGDGNTEAFF. Written as DNA, the CDR3 is TGTGCCAGCAGTTACGCCCCAGGGGATGGAAACACTGAAGCTTTCTTT.